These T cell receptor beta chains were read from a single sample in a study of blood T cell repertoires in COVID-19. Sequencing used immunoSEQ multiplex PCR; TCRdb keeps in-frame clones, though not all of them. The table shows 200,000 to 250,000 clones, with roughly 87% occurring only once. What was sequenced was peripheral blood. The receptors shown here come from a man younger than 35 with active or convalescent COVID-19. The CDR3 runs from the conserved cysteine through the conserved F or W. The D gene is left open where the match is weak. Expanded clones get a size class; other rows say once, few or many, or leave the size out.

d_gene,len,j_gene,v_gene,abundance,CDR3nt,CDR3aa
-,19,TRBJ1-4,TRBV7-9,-,TGTGCCAGCAGCTTAGGATTTCGTTTGGCGGGGGCAGGGGCTGAAAAACTGTTTTTT,CASSLGFRLAGAGAEKLFF
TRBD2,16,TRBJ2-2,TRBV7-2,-,TGTGCCAGCAGCTTAAATGGCGGGGGGGCCGGCGGGGAGCTGTTTTTT,CASSLNGGGAGGELFF
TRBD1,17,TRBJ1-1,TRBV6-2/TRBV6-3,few,TGTGCCAGCAGTAGGGAGACAGGGGGCGTCAAGGTCACTGAAGCTTTCTTT,CASSRETGGVKVTEAFF
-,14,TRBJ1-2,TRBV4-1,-,TGCGCCAGCAGCCAACCAGGACAGCGGTATGGCTACACCTTC,CASSQPGQRYGYTF
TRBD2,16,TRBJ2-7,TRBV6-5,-,TGTGCCAGCAGTTACTCTGGACTAGCGGGGGGCTACGAGCAGTACTTC,CASSYSGLAGGYEQYF
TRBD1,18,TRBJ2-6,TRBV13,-,TGTGCCAGCAGCTTACCCCGACAGGGGGCGCCAGGGGCCAACGTCCTGACTTTC,CASSLPRQGAPGANVLTF
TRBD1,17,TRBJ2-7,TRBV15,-,TGTGCCACCAGCAGAGACTCACGGGACAGGTTCCCTAGGGAGCAGTACTTC,CATSRDSRDRFPREQYF
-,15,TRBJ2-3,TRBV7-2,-,TGTGCCAGCAGCCCTTGGGGGGACAGCACAGATACGCAGTATTTT,CASSPWGDSTDTQYF
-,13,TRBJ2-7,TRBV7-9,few,TGTGCCAGCAGCTCCCCAGGAAGCCGGGAGCAGTACTTC,CASSSPGSREQYF
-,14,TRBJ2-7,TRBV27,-,TGTGCCAGCAGTGACGCCGGGAGCCCCTACGAGCAGTACTTC,CASSDAGSPYEQYF
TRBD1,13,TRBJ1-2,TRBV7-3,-,TGTGCCAGCAGCCCGGGACAGAACTATGGCTACACCTTC,CASSPGQNYGYTF
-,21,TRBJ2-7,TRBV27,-,TGTGCCAGCAGTTTAGGGGCGAGGGACGGATTAACTAGGGGGTTAACCTACGAGCAGTACTTC,CASSLGARDGLTRGLTYEQYF
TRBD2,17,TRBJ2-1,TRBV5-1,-,TGCGCCAGCAGCTTGACGGGACTAGCACAGGGAACCAATGAGCAGTTCTTC,CASSLTGLAQGTNEQFF
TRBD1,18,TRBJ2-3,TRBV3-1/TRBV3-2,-,TGTGCCAGCACCCCAAATCGACTCGGGACAGTTAGCACAGATACGCAGTATTTT,CASTPNRLGTVSTDTQYF
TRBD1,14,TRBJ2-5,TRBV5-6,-,TGTGCCAGCAGCTTGACAGGGGGCGAGGAGACCCAGTACTTC,CASSLTGGEETQYF
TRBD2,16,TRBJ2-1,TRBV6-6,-,TGTGCCAGCAGACCCTCCGGGACTAGCCGAAACAATGAGCAGTTCTTC,CASRPSGTSRNNEQFF
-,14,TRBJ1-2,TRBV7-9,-,TGTGCCAGCAGCCCGAACAGTTTTATCTATGGCTACACCTTC,CASSPNSFIYGYTF
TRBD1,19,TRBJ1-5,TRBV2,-,TGTGCCAGCAGTACGGGACAGGGGGCTGAAAGAATCAACAATCAGCCCCAGCATTTT,CASSTGQGAERINNQPQHF
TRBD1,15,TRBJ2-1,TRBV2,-,TGTGCCAGCAAACAGACAGGGGGCTCCTACAATGAGCAGTTCTTC,CASKQTGGSYNEQFF
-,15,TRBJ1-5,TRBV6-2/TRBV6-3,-,TGTGCCAGCAGTTATCCCCCGGGGGTTAGTCAGCCCCAGCATTTT,CASSYPPGVSQPQHF
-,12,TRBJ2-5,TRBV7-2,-,TGTGCCAGCAGCTCCTACCCTAGTACCCAGTACTTC,CASSSYPSTQYF
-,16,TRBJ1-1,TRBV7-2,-,TGTGCCAGCAGCCCTGGACAGTCCGCGTTGAACACTGAAGCTTTCTTT,CASSPGQSALNTEAFF
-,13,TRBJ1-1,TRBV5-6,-,TGTGCCAGCAGCGAGGGATTCGACACTGAAGCTTTCTTT,CASSEGFDTEAFF
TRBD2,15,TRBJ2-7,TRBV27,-,TGTGCCAGCAGCCCATGGGGGGGAGGGTCCTACGAGCAGTACTTC,CASSPWGGGSYEQYF
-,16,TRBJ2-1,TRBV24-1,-,TGTGCCACCAGTGATCCACTCACGAGCTCCTACAATGAGCAGTTCTTC,CATSDPLTSSYNEQFF
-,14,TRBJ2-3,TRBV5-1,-,TGCGCCAGCAGCTTGGCGGGAAGCACAGATACGCAGTATTTT,CASSLAGSTDTQYF
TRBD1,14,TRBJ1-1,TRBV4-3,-,TGCGCCAGCAGCGACTATTACAGGGGTCCTGAAGCTTTCTTT,CASSDYYRGPEAFF
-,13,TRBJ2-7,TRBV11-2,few,TGTGCCAGCGAAGGGCAGGGCCTCTACGAGCAGTACTTC,CASEGQGLYEQYF
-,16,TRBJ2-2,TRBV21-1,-,TGTGCCAGCAGCACCGCCGGACTACCGAACACCGGGGAGCTGTTTTTT,CASSTAGLPNTGELFF
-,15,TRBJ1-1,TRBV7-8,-,TGTGCCAGCAGCTTGAGTACTCCGGGGAGGACTGAAGCTTTCTTT,CASSLSTPGRTEAFF
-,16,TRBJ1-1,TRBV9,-,TGTGCCAGCAGCACCCCTCTGGGTACAGGGCCCACTGAAGCTTTCTTT,CASSTPLGTGPTEAFF
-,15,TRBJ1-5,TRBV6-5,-,TGTGCCAGCAGGGCAGCAGGCCATAGCAATCAGCCCCAGCATTTT,CASRAAGHSNQPQHF
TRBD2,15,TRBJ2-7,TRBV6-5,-,TGTGCCAGCAGTTACGGGCTAGCGGGGTCCTACGAGCAGTACTTC,CASSYGLAGSYEQYF
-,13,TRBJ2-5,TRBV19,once,TGTGCCAGTAGTATAACAGCTCAAGAGACCCAGTACTTC,CASSITAQETQYF
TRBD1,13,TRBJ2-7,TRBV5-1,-,TGCGCCAGCAGCCGGGGACAGCCCTACGAGCAGTACTTC,CASSRGQPYEQYF
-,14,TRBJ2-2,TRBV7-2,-,TGTGCCAGCAGCTTCGACTTGACGAAAGGGGAGCTGTTTTTT,CASSFDLTKGELFF
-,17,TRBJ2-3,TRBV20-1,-,TGCAGTGCTGGTGGGAGGGGGGGGCAGGTTAGCACAGATACGCAGTATTTT,CSAGGRGGQVSTDTQYF
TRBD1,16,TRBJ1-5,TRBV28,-,TGTGCCAGCAGTTTACCGGGACAGGGGGCTGCACAGCCCCAGCATTTT,CASSLPGQGAAQPQHF
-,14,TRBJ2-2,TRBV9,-,TGTGCCAGCACCGGGACACCGAACACCGGGGAGCTGTTTTTT,CASTGTPNTGELFF
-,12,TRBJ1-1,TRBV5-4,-,TGTGCCAGCAGCTTCAGGGGTACTGAAGCTTTCTTT,CASSFRGTEAFF
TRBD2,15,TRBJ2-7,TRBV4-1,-,TGCGCCAGCAGCCAAGTTTTAGCGGGAGGGAGAGCCCTGTACTTC,CASSQVLAGGRALYF
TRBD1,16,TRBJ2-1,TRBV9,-,TGTGCCAGCAGCATACAGGGGGCTAGTATCTACAATGAGCAGTTCTTC,CASSIQGASIYNEQFF
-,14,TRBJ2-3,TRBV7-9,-,TGTGCCAGCGGCGGGGACCAAAGGGCAGATACGCAGTATTTT,CASGGDQRADTQYF
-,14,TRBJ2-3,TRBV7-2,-,TGTGCCAGCAGCCGCGACAGCTCTCTCTCTACGCAGTATTTT,CASSRDSSLSTQYF
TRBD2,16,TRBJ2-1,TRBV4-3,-,TGCGCCAGCAGCGCCGGACTAGCGGGGGACTACAATGAGCAGTTCTTC,CASSAGLAGDYNEQFF
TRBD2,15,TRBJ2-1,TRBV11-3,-,TGTGCCAGCAGCCAAATCCTCGGGGGGTTGGATGAGCAGTTCTTC,CASSQILGGLDEQFF
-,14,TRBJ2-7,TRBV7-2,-,TGTGCCAGCAGCTTAGTTAGGGGGTCCTACGAGCAGTACTTC,CASSLVRGSYEQYF
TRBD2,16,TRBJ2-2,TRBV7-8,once,TGTGCCAGCAGCTTAACCGGGAGGAGGAACACCGGGGAGCTGTTTTTT,CASSLTGRRNTGELFF
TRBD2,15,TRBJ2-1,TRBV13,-,TGTGCCAGCAGCAAGACTAGCGGGAGTAATATTGAGCAGTTCTTC,CASSKTSGSNIEQFF
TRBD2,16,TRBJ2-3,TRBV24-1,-,TGTGCCACCAGTGTCGGGACTAGCGGTTACACAGATACGCAGTATTTT,CATSVGTSGYTDTQYF
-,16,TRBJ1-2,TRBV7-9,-,TGTGCCAGCAGCTTAAGTGGGGCGGGGGCAAACTATGGCTACACCTTC,CASSLSGAGANYGYTF
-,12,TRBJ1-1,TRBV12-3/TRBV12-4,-,TGTGCCAGCAGCGGGACACACACTGAAGCTTTCTTT,CASSGTHTEAFF
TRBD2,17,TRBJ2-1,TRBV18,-,TGTGCCAGCTCACCACAGGGACTAGCGGGAGATTACAATGAGCAGTTCTTC,CASSPQGLAGDYNEQFF
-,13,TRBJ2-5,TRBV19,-,TGTGCCAGTAGTCCCTCCGGGGTGGGGACCCAGTACTTC,CASSPSGVGTQYF
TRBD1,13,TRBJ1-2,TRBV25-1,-,TGTGCCAGCAGTGCTGACAGGGGGGATGGCTACACCTTC,CASSADRGDGYTF
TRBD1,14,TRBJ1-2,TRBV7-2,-,TGTGCCAGCAGCCCGAACGCAGGGGGCTATGGCTACACCTTC,CASSPNAGGYGYTF
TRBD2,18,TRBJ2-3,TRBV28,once,TGTGCCAGCAGCGTACTGACTAGCGGGGGGGAATTCACAGATACGCAGTATTTT,CASSVLTSGGEFTDTQYF
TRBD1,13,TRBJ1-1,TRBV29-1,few,TGCAGCGTTCGACAGGGGGCGAACACTGAAGCTTTCTTT,CSVRQGANTEAFF
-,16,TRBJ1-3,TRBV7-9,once,TGTGCCAGCAGCGATAATAATCCCGGGACTGGAAACACCATATATTTT,CASSDNNPGTGNTIYF